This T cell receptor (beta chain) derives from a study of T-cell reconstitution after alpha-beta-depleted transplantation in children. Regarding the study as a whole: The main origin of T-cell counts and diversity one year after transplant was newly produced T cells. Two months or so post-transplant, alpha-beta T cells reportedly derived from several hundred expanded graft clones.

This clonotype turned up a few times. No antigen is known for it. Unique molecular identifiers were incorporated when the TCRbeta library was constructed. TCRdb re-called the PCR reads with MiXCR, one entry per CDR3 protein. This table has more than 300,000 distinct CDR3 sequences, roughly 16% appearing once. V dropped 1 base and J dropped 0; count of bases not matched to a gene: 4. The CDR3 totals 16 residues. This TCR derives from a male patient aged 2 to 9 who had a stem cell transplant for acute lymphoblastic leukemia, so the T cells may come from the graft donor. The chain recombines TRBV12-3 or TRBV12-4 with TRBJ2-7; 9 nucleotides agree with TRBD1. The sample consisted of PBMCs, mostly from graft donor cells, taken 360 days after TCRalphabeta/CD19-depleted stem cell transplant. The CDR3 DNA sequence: TGTGCCAGCAGTTTAGGGACAGGGGTGGGCTCCTACGAGCAGTACTTC. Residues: CASSLGTGVGSYEQYF.